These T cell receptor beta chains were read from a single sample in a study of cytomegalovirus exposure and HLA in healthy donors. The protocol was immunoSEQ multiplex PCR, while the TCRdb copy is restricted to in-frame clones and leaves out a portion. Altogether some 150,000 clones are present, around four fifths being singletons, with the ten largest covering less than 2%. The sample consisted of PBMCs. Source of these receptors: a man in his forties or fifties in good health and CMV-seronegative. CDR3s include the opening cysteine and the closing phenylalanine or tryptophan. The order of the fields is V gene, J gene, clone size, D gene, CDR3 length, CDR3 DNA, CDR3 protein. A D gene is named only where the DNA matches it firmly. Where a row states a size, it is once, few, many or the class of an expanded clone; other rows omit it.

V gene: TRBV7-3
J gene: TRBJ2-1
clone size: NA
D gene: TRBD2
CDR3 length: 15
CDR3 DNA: TGTGCCAGCAGCCCGCTAGCGGCTTCCTACAATGAGCAGTTCTTC
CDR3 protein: CASSPLAASYNEQFF

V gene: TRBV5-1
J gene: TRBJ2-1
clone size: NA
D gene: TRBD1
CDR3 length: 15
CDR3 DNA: TGCGCCAGCAGCTTGGTAGACAGGGGAGGCAATGAGCAGTTCTTC
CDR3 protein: CASSLVDRGGNEQFF

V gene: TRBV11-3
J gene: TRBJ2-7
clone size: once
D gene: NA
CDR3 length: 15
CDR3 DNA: TGTGCCAGTAGCTTAATCTGCAGGGCGGTCTACGAGCAGTACTTC
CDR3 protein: CASSLICRAVYEQYF

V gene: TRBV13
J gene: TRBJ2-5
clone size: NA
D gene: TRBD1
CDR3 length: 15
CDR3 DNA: TGTGCCAGCAGCTGGCCGGGACAGGCCCCAGAGACCCAGTACTTC
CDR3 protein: CASSWPGQAPETQYF

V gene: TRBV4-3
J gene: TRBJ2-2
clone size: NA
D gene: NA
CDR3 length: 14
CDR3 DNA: TGCGCCAGCAGCCAAGATTCAGGCACCGGGGAGCTGTTTTTT
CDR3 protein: CASSQDSGTGELFF

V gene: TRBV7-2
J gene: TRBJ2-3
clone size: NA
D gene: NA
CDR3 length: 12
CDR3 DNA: TGTGCCAGCAGTCTCTACACAGATACGCAGTATTTT
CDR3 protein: CASSLYTDTQYF

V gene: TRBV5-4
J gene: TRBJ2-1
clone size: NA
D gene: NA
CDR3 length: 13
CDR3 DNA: TGTGCCAGCAGCTTGGTTTCAGGGCATGAGCAGTTCTTC
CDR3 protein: CASSLVSGHEQFF

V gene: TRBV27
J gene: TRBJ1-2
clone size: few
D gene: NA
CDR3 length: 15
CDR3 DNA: TGTGCCAGCAGTCCCCGGGGGGATGCTAACTATGGCTACACCTTC
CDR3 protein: CASSPRGDANYGYTF

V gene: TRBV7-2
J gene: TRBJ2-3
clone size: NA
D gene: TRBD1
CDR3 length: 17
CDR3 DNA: TGTGCCAGCAGCTTAGACCGGCGGGACAGGGTAACAGATACGCAGTATTTT
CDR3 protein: CASSLDRRDRVTDTQYF

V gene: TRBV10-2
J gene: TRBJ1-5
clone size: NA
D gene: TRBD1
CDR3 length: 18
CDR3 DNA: TGCGCCAGCATCACCCCCCGGGACAGAACCGATAGCAATCAGCCCCAGCATTTT
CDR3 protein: CASITPRDRTDSNQPQHF

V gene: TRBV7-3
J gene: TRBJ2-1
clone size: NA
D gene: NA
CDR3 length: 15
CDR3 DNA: TGTGCCAGCAGCTTAAGGGGCCCCACCTACAATGAGCAGTTCTTC
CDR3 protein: CASSLRGPTYNEQFF

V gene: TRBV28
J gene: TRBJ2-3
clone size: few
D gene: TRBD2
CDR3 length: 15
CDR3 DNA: TGTGCCAGCACCTCGGCCCGGGGGGGCACAGATACGCAGTATTTT
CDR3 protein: CASTSARGGTDTQYF

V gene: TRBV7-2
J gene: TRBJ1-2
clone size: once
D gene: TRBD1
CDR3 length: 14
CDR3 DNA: TGTGCCAGCAGCCCGCGGACAGGAGAGTATGGCTACACCTTC
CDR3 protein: CASSPRTGEYGYTF

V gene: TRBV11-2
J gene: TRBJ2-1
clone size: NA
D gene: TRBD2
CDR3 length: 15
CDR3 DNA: TGTGCCAGCAGCCGCACTAGCGGGGGTTACAATGAGCAGTTCTTC
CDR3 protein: CASSRTSGGYNEQFF

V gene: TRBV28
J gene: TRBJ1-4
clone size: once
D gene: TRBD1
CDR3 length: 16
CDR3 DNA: TGTGCCAGCAGTCACCTACGGGACAGGGGGAATGAAAAACTGTTTTTT
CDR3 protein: CASSHLRDRGNEKLFF

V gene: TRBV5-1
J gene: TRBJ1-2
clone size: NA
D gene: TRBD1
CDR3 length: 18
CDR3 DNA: TGCGCCAGCAGCTTGGCTGGGACAGGCGAATACACCCTGTATGGCTACACCTTC
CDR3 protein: CASSLAGTGEYTLYGYTF

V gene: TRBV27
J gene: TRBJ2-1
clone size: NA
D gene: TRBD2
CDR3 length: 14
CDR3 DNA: TGTGCCAGCAGTTTCTGGACTAGCTACAATGAGCAGTTCTTC
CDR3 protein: CASSFWTSYNEQFF

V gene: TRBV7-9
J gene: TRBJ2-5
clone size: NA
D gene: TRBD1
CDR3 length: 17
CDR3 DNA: TGTGCCAGCAGCTCAAACCGGGACAGGGGCGTCGGGGAGACCCAGTACTTC
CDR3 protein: CASSSNRDRGVGETQYF

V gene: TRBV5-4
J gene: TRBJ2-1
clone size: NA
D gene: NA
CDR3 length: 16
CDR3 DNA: TGTGCCAGCAGCTTGGTTAGCGGAGCCCCCTACAATGAGCAGTTCTTC
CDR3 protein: CASSLVSGAPYNEQFF

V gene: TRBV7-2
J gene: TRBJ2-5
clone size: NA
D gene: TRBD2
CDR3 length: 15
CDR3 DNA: TGTGCCAGCAGCTCCCCGGGGGGGGGCGGGGAGACCCAGTACTTC
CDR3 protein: CASSSPGGGGETQYF

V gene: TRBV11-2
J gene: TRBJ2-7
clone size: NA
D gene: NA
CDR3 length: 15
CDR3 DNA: TGTGCCAGCAGCTTAACGTTTGGAGTTAGCTACGAGCAGTACTTC
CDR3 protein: CASSLTFGVSYEQYF

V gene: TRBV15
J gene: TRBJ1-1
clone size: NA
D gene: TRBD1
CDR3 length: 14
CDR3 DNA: TGTGCCACCAGGTGGGGACAGGAAAACACTGAAGCTTTCTTT
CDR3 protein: CATRWGQENTEAFF

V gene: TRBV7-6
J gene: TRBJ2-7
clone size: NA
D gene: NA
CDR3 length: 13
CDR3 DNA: TGTGCCAGCAGCCCAGAGAGAGGGTACGAGCAGTACTTC
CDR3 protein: CASSPERGYEQYF

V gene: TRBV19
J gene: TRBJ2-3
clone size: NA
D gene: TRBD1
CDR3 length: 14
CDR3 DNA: TGTGCCAGTGGACAGGGAGACCGTTTTGATACGCAGTATTTT
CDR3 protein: CASGQGDRFDTQYF

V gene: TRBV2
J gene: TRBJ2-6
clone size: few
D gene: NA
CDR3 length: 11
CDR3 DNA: TGTGCCAGCCTTCGGGCCAACGTCCTGACTTTC
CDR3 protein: CASLRANVLTF

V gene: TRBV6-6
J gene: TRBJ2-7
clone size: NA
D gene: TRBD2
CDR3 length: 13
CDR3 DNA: TGTGCCAGCAGTTATGGGGGGACTACCGAGCAGTACTTC
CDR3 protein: CASSYGGTTEQYF

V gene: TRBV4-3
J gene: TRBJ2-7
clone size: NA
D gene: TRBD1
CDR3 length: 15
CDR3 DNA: TGCGCCAGCAGCCAGCGGGACAGGGGGTTCTACGAGCAGTACTTC
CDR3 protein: CASSQRDRGFYEQYF

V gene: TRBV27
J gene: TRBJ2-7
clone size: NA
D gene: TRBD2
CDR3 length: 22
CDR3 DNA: TGTGCCAGCAGTTCAACCGGGACAGAGAGGATATTTTTAGCGGGAGTTCTTTACGAGCAGTACTTC
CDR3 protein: CASSSTGTERIFLAGVLYEQYF

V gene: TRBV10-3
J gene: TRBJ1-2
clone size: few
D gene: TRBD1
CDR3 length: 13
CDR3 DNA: TGTGCCATCAAGGGACAGGGTAACTGTGGCTACACCTTC
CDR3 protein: CAIKGQGNCGYTF

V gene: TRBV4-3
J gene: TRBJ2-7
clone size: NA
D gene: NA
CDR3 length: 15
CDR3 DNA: TGCGCCAGCAGCCAAGCCCCGGCGGTTCCCTACGAGCAGTACTTC
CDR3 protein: CASSQAPAVPYEQYF

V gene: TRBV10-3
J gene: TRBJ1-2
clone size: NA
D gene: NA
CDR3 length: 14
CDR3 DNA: TGTGCCATCAGTTCGGACGACAGATCTAGGGGCTACACCTTC
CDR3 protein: CAISSDDRSRGYTF

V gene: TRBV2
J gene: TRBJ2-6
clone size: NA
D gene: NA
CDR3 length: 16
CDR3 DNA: TGTGCCAGCAGCACGGACATCAGCTCTGGGGCCAACGTCCTGACTTTC
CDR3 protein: CASSTDISSGANVLTF

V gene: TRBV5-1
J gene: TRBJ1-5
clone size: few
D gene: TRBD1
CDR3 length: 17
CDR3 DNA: TGCGCCAGCAGCCCAGACCCTACAGGGGGCCCTGATCAGCCCCAGCATTTT
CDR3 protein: CASSPDPTGGPDQPQHF

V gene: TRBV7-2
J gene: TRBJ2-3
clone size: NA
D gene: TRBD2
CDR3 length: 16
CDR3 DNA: TGTGCCAGCAGCTCGGGGACTAGCGGGAGCACAGATACGCAGTATTTT
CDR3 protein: CASSSGTSGSTDTQYF

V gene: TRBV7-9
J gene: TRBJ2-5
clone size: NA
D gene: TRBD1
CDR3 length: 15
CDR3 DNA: TGTGCCAGCACCAGGACAGGGGGCGCCGGGGAGACCCAGTACTTC
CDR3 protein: CASTRTGGAGETQYF

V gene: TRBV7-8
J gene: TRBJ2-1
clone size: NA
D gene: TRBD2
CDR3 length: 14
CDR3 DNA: TGTGCCAGCAGCTATGGACTAGCGGACAATGAGCAGTTCTTC
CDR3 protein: CASSYGLADNEQFF

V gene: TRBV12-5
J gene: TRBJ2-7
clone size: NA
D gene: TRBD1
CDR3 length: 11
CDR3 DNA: TGTGCTAGTGGTGTTACAGGGGAACAGTACTTC
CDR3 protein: CASGVTGEQYF

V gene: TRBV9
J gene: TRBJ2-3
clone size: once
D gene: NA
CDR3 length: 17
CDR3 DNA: TGTGCCAGCAGCGTAGCCGTGTTTGGGGGGAACACAGATACGCAGTATTTT
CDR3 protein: CASSVAVFGGNTDTQYF

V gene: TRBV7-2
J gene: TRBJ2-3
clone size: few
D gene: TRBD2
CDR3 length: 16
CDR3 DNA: TGTGCCAGCAGCTTCCGTGGCGGGGGGGCCTGGGATACGCAGTATTTT
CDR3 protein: CASSFRGGGAWDTQYF

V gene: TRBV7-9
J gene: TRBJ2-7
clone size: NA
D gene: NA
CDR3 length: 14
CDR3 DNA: TGTGCCAGCAGCCCGAACTACAGGGCCTACGAGCAGTACTTC
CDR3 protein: CASSPNYRAYEQYF

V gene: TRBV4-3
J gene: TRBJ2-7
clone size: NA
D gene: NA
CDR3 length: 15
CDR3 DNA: TGCGCCAGCAGCCAAGGGGACGGGAGCTCCTACGAGCAGTACTTC
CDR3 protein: CASSQGDGSSYEQYF

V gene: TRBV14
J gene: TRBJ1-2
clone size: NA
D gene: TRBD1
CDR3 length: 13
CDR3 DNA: TGTGCCAGCAGCTTGACAGGGTGGGATGGCTACACCTTC
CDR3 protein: CASSLTGWDGYTF

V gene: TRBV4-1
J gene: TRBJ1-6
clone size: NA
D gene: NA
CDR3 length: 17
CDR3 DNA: TGCGCCAGCAGCCAAGAACGAGGGAGCTCCTATAATTCACCCCTCCACTTT
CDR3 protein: CASSQERGSSYNSPLHF

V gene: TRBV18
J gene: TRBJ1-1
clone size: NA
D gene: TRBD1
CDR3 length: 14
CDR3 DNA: TGTGCCAGCTCAACTCAGGGGGCTGACACTGAAGCTTTCTTT
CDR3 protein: CASSTQGADTEAFF

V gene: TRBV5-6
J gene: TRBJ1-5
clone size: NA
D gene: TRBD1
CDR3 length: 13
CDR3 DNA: TGTGCCAGCAGCTTCAGGGGGTATCAGCCCCAGCATTTT
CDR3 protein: CASSFRGYQPQHF